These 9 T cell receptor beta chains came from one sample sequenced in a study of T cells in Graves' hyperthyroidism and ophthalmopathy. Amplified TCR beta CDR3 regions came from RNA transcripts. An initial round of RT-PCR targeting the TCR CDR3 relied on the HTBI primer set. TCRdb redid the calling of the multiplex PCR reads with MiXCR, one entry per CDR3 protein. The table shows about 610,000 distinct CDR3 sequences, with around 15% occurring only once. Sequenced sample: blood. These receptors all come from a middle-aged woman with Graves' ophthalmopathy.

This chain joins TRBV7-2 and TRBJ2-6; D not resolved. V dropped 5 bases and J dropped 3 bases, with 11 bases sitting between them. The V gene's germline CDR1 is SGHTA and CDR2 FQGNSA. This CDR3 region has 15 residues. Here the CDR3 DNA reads TGTGCCAGCAGCCTATCGGTTGGTGGGGCCAACGTCCTGACTTTC. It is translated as CASSLSVGGANVLTF.

This CDR3 is CASSRGRVSGEQYF. CDR3 coding DNA: TGTGCCAGCAGCCGGGGCAGGGTGTCCGGTGAGCAGTACTTC. The chain recombines TRBV3-1 with TRBJ2-7, with D tentatively TRBD1 (5 bases). V lost 4 bases, J lost 7 bases, and 17 bases lay in between. The CDR3 covers 14 residues. Looked up from germline, CDR1 is LGHDT and CDR2 is YNNKEL (reference sequence).

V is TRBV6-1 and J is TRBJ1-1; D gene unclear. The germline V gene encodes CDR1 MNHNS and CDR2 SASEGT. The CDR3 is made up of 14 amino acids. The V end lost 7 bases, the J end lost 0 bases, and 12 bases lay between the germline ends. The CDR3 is CASMTLQVNTEAFF. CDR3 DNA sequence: TGTGCCAGCATGACACTTCAGGTGAACACTGAAGCTTTCTTT.

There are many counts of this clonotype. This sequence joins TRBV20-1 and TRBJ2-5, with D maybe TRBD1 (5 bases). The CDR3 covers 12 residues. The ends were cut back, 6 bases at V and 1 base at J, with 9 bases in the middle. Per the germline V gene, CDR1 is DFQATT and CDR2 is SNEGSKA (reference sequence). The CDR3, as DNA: TGCAGTGCGGACACGTTCCAAGAGACCCAGTACTTC. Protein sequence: CSADTFQETQYF.

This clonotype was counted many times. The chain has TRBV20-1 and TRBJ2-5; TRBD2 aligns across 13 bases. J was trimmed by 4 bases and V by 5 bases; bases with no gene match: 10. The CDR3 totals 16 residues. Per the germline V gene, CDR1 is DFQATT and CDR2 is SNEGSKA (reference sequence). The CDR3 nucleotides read TGCAGTGCTCCCGGACTAGCGGGAGTTGTAGGAGAGACCCAGTACTTC. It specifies CSAPGLAGVVGETQYF.

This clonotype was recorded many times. The CDR3 sequence: CAWSTAGLGHSNQPQHF. The CDR3, as DNA: TGTGCCTGGAGCACGGCGGGACTAGGCCATAGCAATCAGCCCCAGCATTTT. This chain uses TRBV30 with TRBJ1-5, with a tentative D call TRBD1 (5 bases). V was clipped by 3 bases and J by 0 bases, with 18 bases between them. This CDR3 region has 17 residues. Per the germline V gene, CDR1 is GTSNPN and CDR2 is SVGIG (reference sequence).

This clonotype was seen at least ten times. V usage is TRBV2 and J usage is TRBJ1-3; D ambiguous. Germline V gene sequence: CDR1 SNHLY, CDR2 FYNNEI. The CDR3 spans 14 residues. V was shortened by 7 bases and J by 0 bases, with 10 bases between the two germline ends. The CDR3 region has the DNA TGTGCCAGCATCGCCGTCCGCTCTGGAAACACCATATATTTT. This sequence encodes CASIAVRSGNTIYF.

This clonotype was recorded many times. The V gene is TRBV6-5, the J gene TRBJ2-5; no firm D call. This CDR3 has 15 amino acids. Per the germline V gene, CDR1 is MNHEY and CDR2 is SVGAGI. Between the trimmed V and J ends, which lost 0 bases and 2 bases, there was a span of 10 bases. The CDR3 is CASSYSPGLQETQYF. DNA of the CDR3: TGTGCCAGCAGTTACTCACCCGGGCTTCAAGAGACCCAGTACTTC.

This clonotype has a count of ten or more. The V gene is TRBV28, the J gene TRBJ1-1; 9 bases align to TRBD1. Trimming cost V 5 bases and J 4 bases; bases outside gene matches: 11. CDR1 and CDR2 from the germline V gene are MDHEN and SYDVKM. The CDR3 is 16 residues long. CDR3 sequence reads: CASSLRHRGRGTEAFF. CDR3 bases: TGTGCCAGCAGTCTACGGCACAGGGGGCGCGGCACTGAAGCTTTCTTT.